This T cell receptor beta chain emerged from a study of blood T cell repertoires in COVID-19. Study-wide background: Whether acute or convalescent, the COVID-19 samples came from the United States, Italy and Spain. The cDNA or gDNA used as material had been derived from T cells, B-cell-depleted T cells, or PBMCs.

V shed 1 base and J 4 bases; nucleotides not matched to a gene: 8. The CDR3 is 17 amino acids. Germline CDR1 LGHDT, CDR2 YNNKEL (reference sequence). Under the authors' procedure: Amplification of reference gene primers provided the estimated nucleated cell counts. TCRdb keeps only in-frame clones here, not all; method: immunoSEQ multiplex PCR. V and J calls and clone size are those listed in that table; D and trimming were worked out from the DNA. The profile shows around 150,000 clones, 76% of them singletons. The TCR comes from a woman of 80 years or more with active or convalescent COVID-19. Sequencing was done on a sample of peripheral blood. The chain links TRBV3-1 (or the pseudogene TRBV3-2) to TRBJ2-1; 9 bases agree with TRBD2. CDR3 region: CASSQVVLAGIYNEQFF. CDR3 in DNA: TGTGCCAGCAGCCAAGTAGTTCTAGCGGGGATTTACAATGAGCAGTTCTTC.